This T cell receptor beta chain was found in a study of T-cell memory formation after mild COVID-19. This clonotype was seen a handful of times. Its antigen is as yet unknown. CDR1 and CDR2 (germline): SGHRS, YFSETQ. The CDR3 spans 17 residues. V lost 0 bases and J 5 bases, leaving 20 bases between the germline ends. Study conclusions and caveats: Detection of some responders pre-infection suggested pre-existing cross-reactive memory T cells participated.

In TCRdb, the 5' RACE reads were re-called with MiXCR into one record per CDR3 protein. The sample lists about 82,000 distinct CDR3 sequences, 13% seen once, with less than 45% in the top ten. Source material: PBMCs or a T cell subset sorted from them (not recorded which). V and J are TRBV5-1 and TRBJ2-5; tentatively, D is TRBD2 (7 bases). This sequence originates from a man between 18 and 29 years old who had mild COVID-19 (a few samples of this study predate the infection). Cell type and time point are not known. CDR3 sequence (DNA): TGCGCCAGCAGCTTGGCGGCGGGGGCGCGGCATTGGGAGACCCAGTACTTC. Translated, it gives CASSLAAGARHWETQYF. Complete variable domain (other parts from reference TRBV5-1 and TRBJ2-5): KAGVTQTPRYLIKTRGQQVTLSCSPISGHRSVSWYQQTPGQGLQFLFEYFSETQRNKGNFPGRFSGRQFSNSRSEMNVSTLELGDSALYLCASSLAAGARHWETQYFGPGTRLLVL.